This record covers a single TCR beta chain. The record originates from a study of blood T cell repertoires in COVID-19. Method: immunoSEQ multiplex PCR; TCRdb's copy keeps in-frame clones and lacks some. Of about 350,000 clones in the sample, roughly 87% were seen once. The V and J ends lost 0 bases and 4 bases respectively, with 12 bases between them. The CDR3 runs 15 residues. The germline gives CDR1 MNHEY, CDR2 SMNVEV (reference sequence). The TCR comes from a woman aged 25 to 39 who had recovered from COVID-19. The chain uses TRBV27 and TRBJ1-2; possible D gene TRBD1, 5 bases. The sequenced sample was PBMCs or T cells enriched from blood (not recorded which). The CDR3 sequence is CASSLSAQATYGYTF. CDR3 coding DNA: TGTGCCAGCAGTTTATCGGCACAGGCCACCTATGGCTACACCTTC.